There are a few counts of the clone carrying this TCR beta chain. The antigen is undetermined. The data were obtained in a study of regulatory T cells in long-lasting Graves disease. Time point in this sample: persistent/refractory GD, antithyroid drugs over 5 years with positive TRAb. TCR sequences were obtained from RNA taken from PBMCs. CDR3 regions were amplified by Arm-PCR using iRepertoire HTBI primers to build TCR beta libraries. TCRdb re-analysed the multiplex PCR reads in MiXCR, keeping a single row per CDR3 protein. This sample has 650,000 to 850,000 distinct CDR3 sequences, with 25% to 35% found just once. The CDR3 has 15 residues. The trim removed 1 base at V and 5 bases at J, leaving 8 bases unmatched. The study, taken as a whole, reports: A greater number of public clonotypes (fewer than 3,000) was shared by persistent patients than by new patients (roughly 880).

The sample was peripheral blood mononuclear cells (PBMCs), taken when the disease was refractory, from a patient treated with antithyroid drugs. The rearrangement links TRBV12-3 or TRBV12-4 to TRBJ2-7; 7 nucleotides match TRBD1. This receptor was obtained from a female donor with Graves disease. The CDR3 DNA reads TGTGCCAGCAGTTTAGATCTGAGACAGGGCCACGAGCAGTACTTC. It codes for CASSLDLRQGHEQYF.